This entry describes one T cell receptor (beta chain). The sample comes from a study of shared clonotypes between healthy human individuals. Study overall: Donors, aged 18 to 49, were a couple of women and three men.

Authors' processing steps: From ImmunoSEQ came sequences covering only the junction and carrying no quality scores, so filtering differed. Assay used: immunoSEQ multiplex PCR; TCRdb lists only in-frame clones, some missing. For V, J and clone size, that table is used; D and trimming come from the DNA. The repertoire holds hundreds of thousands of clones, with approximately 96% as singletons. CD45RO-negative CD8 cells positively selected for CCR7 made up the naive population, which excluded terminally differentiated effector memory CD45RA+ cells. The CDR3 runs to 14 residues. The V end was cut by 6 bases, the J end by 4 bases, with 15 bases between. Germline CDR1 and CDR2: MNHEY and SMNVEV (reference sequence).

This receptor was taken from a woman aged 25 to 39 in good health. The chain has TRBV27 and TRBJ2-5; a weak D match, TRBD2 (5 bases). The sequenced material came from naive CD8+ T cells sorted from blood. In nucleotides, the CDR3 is TGTGCCAGCAGCCGATGGGGAGTTGGAGAGACCCAGTACTTC. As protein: CASSRWGVGETQYF.